The T cell receptor (beta chain) described here comes from a study of blood T cell repertoires in COVID-19. About the study: The analysed material was cDNA or gDNA that came from T cells, B-cell-depleted T cells, or PBMCs.

Authors' processing steps: For nucleated cells, counts were estimated from reference gene primer amplification. Generated by immunoSEQ multiplex PCR, the TCRdb table keeps only in-frame clones and is missing some. The V and J calls and clone size are taken from that table; D and trimming were inferred from the DNA. Of about 300,000 clones in the sample, just over 85% were seen once. The V gene's germline CDR1 is LGHNT and CDR2 FRNRAP. J lost 7 bases, V lost 7 bases, and 17 bases had no gene match. CDR3 size: 16 residues. Participants came from around 25 US areas, aged roughly 18 to 95 years. Sequencing was carried out using PBMCs or T cells enriched from blood (not recorded which). This rearrangement joins TRBV12-5 to TRBJ2-7, with TRBD1 matching 9 bases. The receptor's source is a woman aged 18-29 years who had recovered from COVID-19. Here the CDR3 reads CASALPPGQGAGEQYF. CDR3 in DNA: TGTGCTAGTGCCCTCCCACCGGGACAGGGTGCTGGGGAGCAGTACTTC.